These 3 T cell receptor beta chains originate from one sample sequenced in a study of PD-1 blockade in classical Hodgkin lymphoma. The data were produced by immunoSEQ multiplex PCR, yet TCRdb's version contains in-frame clones alone and is incomplete. The sample has about 64,000 clones, 90% to 95% seen once. Time point here: cycle 4 day 1 (C4D1), after 5 to 7 weeks of nivolumab. Brentuximab vedotin exposure varied, and every patient relapsed after autologous stem cell transplantation. The sequenced sample was peripheral blood mononuclear cells (PBMCs), obtained before the fourth cycle of nivolumab. The receptors originated from a human donor with classical Hodgkin lymphoma.

The chain carries TRBV6-5 and TRBJ2-3; D perhaps matches TRBD1 (6 bases). This CDR3 has 13 residues. V lost 5 bases, J lost 5 bases, and 11 bases lay in between. CDR1 and CDR2 (germline): MNHEY, SVGAGI. CDR3: CASSTGFQDTQYF. In DNA, the CDR3 is TGTGCCAGCAGTACAGGGTTTCAAGATACGCAGTATTTT.

V is TRBV15 and J is TRBJ2-1, with D perhaps matching TRBD2 (6 bases). The CDR3 covers 19 residues. The V end lost 0 bases, the J end lost 1 base, and 19 bases lay between the germline ends. Per germline, CDR1 LNHNV and CDR2 YYDKDF (reference sequence). CDR3 region: CATSRDPTLSGSSYNEQFF. As DNA, the CDR3 is TGTGCCACCAGCAGAGATCCGACCCTTTCCGGGAGTTCCTACAATGAGCAGTTCTTC.

This chain connects TRBV19 to TRBJ1-5; 8 positions agree with TRBD1. V dropped 1 base and J dropped 1; count of bases not matched to a gene: 6. CDR1 is LNHDA and CDR2 is SQIVND in the germline V gene (reference sequence). The CDR3 totals 17 residues. CDR3 sequence (DNA): TGTGCCAGTAGTATAGTCTCCAGGGGGCTGAGCAATCAGCCCCAGCATTTT. The encoded protein is CASSIVSRGLSNQPQHF. Combining the CDR3 with reference TRBV19 and TRBJ1-5 gives the whole variable domain DGGITQSPKYLFRKEGQNVTLSCEQNLNHDAMYWYRQDPGQGLRLIYYSQIVNDFQKGDIAEGYSVSREKKESFPLTVTSAQKNPTAFYLCASSIVSRGLSNQPQHFGDGTRLSIL.